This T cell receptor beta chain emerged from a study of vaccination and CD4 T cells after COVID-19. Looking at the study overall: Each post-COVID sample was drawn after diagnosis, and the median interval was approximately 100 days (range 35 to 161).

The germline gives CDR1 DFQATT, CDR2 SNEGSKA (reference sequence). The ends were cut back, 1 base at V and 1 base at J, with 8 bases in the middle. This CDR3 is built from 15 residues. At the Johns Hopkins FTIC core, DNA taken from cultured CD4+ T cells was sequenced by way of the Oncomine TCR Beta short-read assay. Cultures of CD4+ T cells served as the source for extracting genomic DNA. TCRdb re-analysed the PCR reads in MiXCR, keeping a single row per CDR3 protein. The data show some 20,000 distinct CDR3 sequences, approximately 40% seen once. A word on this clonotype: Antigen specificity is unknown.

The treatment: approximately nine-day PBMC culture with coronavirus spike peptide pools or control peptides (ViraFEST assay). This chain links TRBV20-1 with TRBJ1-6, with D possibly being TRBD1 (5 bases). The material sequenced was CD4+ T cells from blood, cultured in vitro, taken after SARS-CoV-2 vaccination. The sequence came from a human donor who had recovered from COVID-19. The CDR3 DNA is TGCAGTGCTAGAGTAGGGGAATCCTATAATTCACCCCTCCACTTT. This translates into CSARVGESYNSPLHF.